This record covers a single TCR beta chain. There are a few counts of this clonotype. Its antigen target is currently unknown. No per-base quality is available; no much larger clone lies one base away. The data were taken from a study of response to subunit inactivated influenza vaccine (dated 2018 in TCRdb). Concerning the study at large: The study used deep quantitative T cell receptor repertoire profiling to track responses to a trivalent subunit inactivated influenza vaccine.

General study outcomes and caveats: According to the authors, only a limited number of new T cells may be recruited by each seasonal influenza vaccination.

Preparation of the library involved RT-PCR. The data were produced on an Illumina HiSeq 2500. TCRdb reworked the public reads: Q25 trimming with fastp, MiXCR clone assembly, productive beta chains retained. Each CDR3 protein gets just one entry, which takes the most common genes and DNA from the rows behind it. The sample table lists more than 450,000 distinct CDR3 sequences, about 11% of them with a count of one. Of the sample, approximately 11% is held by the ten largest clones. V and J lose 6 bases and 8 bases, and a span of 21 bases separates them. CDR1 and CDR2 (MDHEN, SYDVKM) derive from the germline V gene. Counted from cysteine to phenylalanine, this CDR3 has 15 amino acids. Only the CDR3 part of the read is kept: 45 bases, read in frame from the first base. These data were also reused for a study on T cells expressing NK-cell markers. The second paper further reports: TCR beta cDNA libraries were made by 5'RACE template switching that added a universal primer site and unique molecular identifiers. In sorted CD3+CD56+NKG2C+, CD3+CD56+NKG2C- and CD3+CD56-NKG2C+ T-cell subsets from several donors, TCR beta-chain repertoires were profiled. Of the eight sequenced donors, seven were found to be HCMV-seropositive and one was found to be HCMV-seronegative. To restrict sorting to alphabetaTCR-expressing T cells, an anti-gammadeltaTCR antibody was added in several experiments. In roughly six donors, the dominant CD3+CD56+NKG2C+ clonotypes ranked among the top 10 CD8+ clonotypes, making up roughly 1.0-7.0% of CD8+ T cells. Those dominant clonotypes were again the most abundant among CD3+CD56-NKG2C+ cells in a handful of donors, at about 28.3-60.1%. Whether the expanded NKG2C-expressing T cell clones were specific for HCMV antigens remained unclear. All eight donors whose samples were sequenced were randomly selected healthy volunteers, three of them men and five women. HCMV serostatus was determined by detecting HCMV-specific IgG in serum with a commercial ELISA kit. Peripheral blood mononuclear cells were isolated from blood by Ficoll density gradient centrifugation. For five to seven donors, unsorted PBMC were also used to sequence bulk peripheral blood T-cell repertoires. Priming for cDNA synthesis came from the TCR beta constant segment, and two successive PCR amplification steps followed. The libraries were sequenced on Illumina HiSeq 2000/2500, MiSeq or NextSeq, producing 2 x 150 bp reads. MIGEC was used to demultiplex reads and group the reads by UMI, and MiTCR was used to assemble and quantify clonotypes. To exclude erroneous sequences, any TCR cDNA sequence not supported by at least two reads was discarded. The tcR package was used for downstream repertoire analysis, and clonotypes were matched between fractions using CDR3 nucleotide sequence together with V segment. VDJmatch was used to annotate antigen specificity against VDJdb, with one amino acid substitution allowed in CDR3.

The sequences come from PBMCs from blood, collected on the day of vaccination. The chain is made from TRBV28 and TRBJ2-3; the D gene is possibly TRBD2, with 6 bases matching. The receptor comes from a man aged 50 or older who received an inactivated influenza vaccine. Donor details come from another sample of the same person, matched by shared clones. CDR3 protein: CASSPGSQVGVTQYF. The sequenced DNA is TGTGCCAGCAGCCCCGGGAGCCAAGTAGGTGTTACGCAGTATTTT. The variable domain in full, with residues beyond the CDR3 obtained from the reference TRBV28 and TRBJ2-3 genes, is DVKVTQSSRYLVKRTGEKVFLECVQDMDHENMFWYRQDPGLGLRLIYFSYDVKMKEKGDIPEGYSVSREKKERFSLILESASTNQTSMYLCASSPGSQVGVTQYFGPGTRLTVL.